This T cell receptor (beta chain) was identified in a study of blood T cell repertoires in COVID-19. Using immunoSEQ multiplex PCR, the repertoire was profiled, and TCRdb retains in-frame clones only, with some absent. The table includes 200,000 to 250,000 clones, about nine tenths detected once. This study enrolled people aged 18 to 89 from about two dozen US geographic areas. Germline V gene lookup returns CDR1 MNHEY and CDR2 SMNVEV (reference sequence). CDR3 length equals 14 residues. Trimming took off 5 bases at V and 8 bases at J, with 16 bases between the two ends. The sequence derives from a woman aged 30 to 39 with acute COVID-19. The chain uses TRBV27 and TRBJ1-3; a weak D match, TRBD1 (5 bases). The sample comprised PBMCs or T cells enriched from blood (not recorded which). The CDR3 region has the DNA TGTGCCAGCAGTCCGACGACCACGGGGGACACCATATATTTT. Residues: CASSPTTTGDTIYF.